A selection of T cell receptor beta chains follows, all from one sample in a study of patients and donors after allogeneic stem cell transplantation. TCRdb processed the RT-PCR reads anew with MiXCR; each CDR3 protein has one entry. The sample has over 150,000 distinct CDR3 sequences, approximately 30% seen once. The sequencing input was blood, either unsorted or a sorted T cell fraction (not recorded which). The receptors derive from a human donor who was either an allogeneic HSCT recipient or a stem cell or donor lymphocyte infusion donor (not recorded which). It is not recorded whose cells these are; they may come from a transplant donor. Each CDR3 is given with its conserved first and last residue. The D gene is left open where the match is weak. The size field is filled for only some rows; it gives once, few, many or a size class.

J: TRBJ2-1; V: TRBV7-9; D: TRBD2; size: .; DNA: TGTGCCAGCAGCTTCGGGCTAGCGGGCGATGAGCAGTTCTTC; CDR3: CASSFGLAGDEQFF
J: TRBJ2-5; V: TRBV5-1; D: .; size: few; DNA: TGCGCCAGCAGCTCCCACGGAGACGATGTGGAGACCCAGTACTTC; CDR3: CASSSHGDDVETQYF
J: TRBJ1-6; V: TRBV12-3/TRBV12-4; D: .; size: .; DNA: TGTGCCAGCAGTTTCTCCCTTGTGGGCAGGGAGTATTCACCCCTCCACTTT; CDR3: CASSFSLVGREYSPLHF
J: TRBJ2-7; V: TRBV20-1; D: TRBD2; size: few; DNA: TGCAGTGCTGAGGGGGGACTAGTGGGCGAGCAGTACTTC; CDR3: CSAEGGLVGEQYF
J: TRBJ2-7; V: TRBV5-1; D: TRBD2; size: .; DNA: TGCGCCAGCAGCCCTAGCGGGAGCGAGCAGTACTTC; CDR3: CASSPSGSEQYF
J: TRBJ1-2; V: TRBV3-1; D: .; size: few; DNA: TGTGCCAGCACCTTAAGCGGCGGAGGCTACACCTTC; CDR3: CASTLSGGGYTF
J: TRBJ1-5; V: TRBV4-2; D: .; size: few; DNA: TGTGCCAGCAGCCAAGGGTTGAGGAGCAATCAGCCCCAGCATTTT; CDR3: CASSQGLRSNQPQHF
J: TRBJ2-7; V: TRBV29-1; D: .; size: .; DNA: TGCAGCGTCGCAGGGTTCGAGCAGTACTTC; CDR3: CSVAGFEQYF
J: TRBJ2-2; V: TRBV24-1; D: TRBD2; size: few; DNA: TGTGCCACCAGTGGGACTAGCTCCAACACCGGGGAGCTGTTTTTT; CDR3: CATSGTSSNTGELFF
J: TRBJ2-1; V: TRBV10-3; D: .; size: once; DNA: TGTGCCATCAGTGAGGGGCAAGAGGATGCAGGGCAGTTCTTC; CDR3: CAISEGQEDAGQFF
J: TRBJ1-4; V: TRBV20-1; D: TRBD1; size: .; DNA: TGCAGTGCTTTCCCCCTAGGGACAGTTAATGAAAAACTGTTTTTT; CDR3: CSAFPLGTVNEKLFF
J: TRBJ1-5; V: TRBV2; D: .; size: .; DNA: TGTGCCAGCAGTGAGCACAATCAGCCCCAGCATTTT; CDR3: CASSEHNQPQHF
J: TRBJ2-1; V: TRBV29-1; D: .; size: .; DNA: TGCAGCGTTGAGTTATACAATGAGCAGTTCTTC; CDR3: CSVELYNEQFF
J: TRBJ1-6; V: TRBV30; D: TRBD1; size: few; DNA: TGTGCCTGGAGTTCATCGACAGGGCAGAATTCACCCCTCCACTTT; CDR3: CAWSSSTGQNSPLHF
J: TRBJ1-5; V: TRBV7-8; D: TRBD1; size: .; DNA: TGTGCCAGCAGCGTCTACAGGGGTTTGGATCAGCCCCAGCATTTT; CDR3: CASSVYRGLDQPQHF
J: TRBJ2-7; V: TRBV10-3; D: .; size: .; DNA: TGTGCCATCGGAGGGACGGGGAGCTCCTACGAGCAGTACTTC; CDR3: CAIGGTGSSYEQYF
J: TRBJ2-5; V: TRBV5-1; D: .; size: .; DNA: TGCGCCAGCAGCGCCACCCACAAGGTCCAAGAGACCCAGTACTTC; CDR3: CASSATHKVQETQYF
J: TRBJ2-7; V: TRBV4-2; D: .; size: .; DNA: TGTGCCAGCAGCGATTATGGGATTAACTACGAGCAGTACTTC; CDR3: CASSDYGINYEQYF
J: TRBJ2-5; V: TRBV19; D: .; size: .; DNA: TGTGCCAGTAGTGCCCCCCAGGGTCAAGAGACCCAGTACTTC; CDR3: CASSAPQGQETQYF
J: TRBJ2-2; V: TRBV7-2; D: .; size: few; DNA: TGTGCCAGCAGCTTAATTCTCTTCACCGGGGAGCTGTTTTTT; CDR3: CASSLILFTGELFF
J: TRBJ2-3; V: TRBV7-9; D: .; size: once; DNA: TGTGCCAGCAGCTTAGGACTAGTGGATACGCAGTATTTT; CDR3: CASSLGLVDTQYF
J: TRBJ2-6; V: TRBV7-9; D: .; size: once; DNA: TGTGCCAGCAGCTTGTCCACATCTGGGGCCAACGTCCTGACTTTC; CDR3: CASSLSTSGANVLTF
J: TRBJ2-1; V: TRBV18; D: .; size: .; DNA: TGTGCCAGCTCACCACCGGCGGGAGAGCAGTTCTTC; CDR3: CASSPPAGEQFF
J: TRBJ1-2; V: TRBV7-8; D: .; size: .; DNA: TGTGCCAGCAGCTTAAGACAGATGAACTATGGCTACACCTTC; CDR3: CASSLRQMNYGYTF
J: TRBJ2-7; V: TRBV7-9; D: TRBD1; size: .; DNA: TGTGCCAGCAGCACACAAACAGGGGTCGAGCAGTACTTC; CDR3: CASSTQTGVEQYF
J: TRBJ1-1; V: TRBV3-1; D: TRBD1; size: .; DNA: TGTGCCAGCAGCCTCAGGGGGCTCGGGGACACTGAAGCTTTCTTT; CDR3: CASSLRGLGDTEAFF
J: TRBJ1-5; V: TRBV10-3; D: TRBD1; size: many; DNA: TGTGCCATCAGTGCCGGGACAGGGGCGAATCAGCCCCAGCATTTT; CDR3: CAISAGTGANQPQHF
J: TRBJ2-1; V: TRBV10-3; D: TRBD2; size: .; DNA: TGTGCCATCCTAGCGGGAAAAAACAATGAGCAGTTCTTC; CDR3: CAILAGKNNEQFF
J: TRBJ1-1; V: TRBV12-3/TRBV12-4; D: .; size: few; DNA: TGTGCCAGCAAAAAGGGGTGGAGAGCCACTGAAGCTTTCTTT; CDR3: CASKKGWRATEAFF
J: TRBJ1-6; V: TRBV5-1; D: .; size: few; DNA: TGCGCCAGCAGCTTGGCTTATGGGGGCCAGTATAATTCACCCCTCCACTTT; CDR3: CASSLAYGGQYNSPLHF
J: TRBJ2-5; V: TRBV5-6; D: .; size: .; DNA: TGTGCCAGCAGCCCCCTCGGGTGGGCGTATGAGACCCAGTACTTC; CDR3: CASSPLGWAYETQYF
J: TRBJ1-1; V: TRBV20-1; D: .; size: .; DNA: TGCAGTGCTAGAGATCCCACGCCCACTGAAGCTTTCTTT; CDR3: CSARDPTPTEAFF
J: TRBJ2-1; V: TRBV7-2; D: .; size: .; DNA: TGTGCCAGCAGCTTGGCAGGGGACTATGAGCAGTTCTTC; CDR3: CASSLAGDYEQFF
J: TRBJ1-5; V: TRBV12-3/TRBV12-4; D: TRBD1; size: many; DNA: TGTGCCAGCAGCTCCGAGACAGGGTCCCAGCCCCAGCATTTT; CDR3: CASSSETGSQPQHF
J: TRBJ1-5; V: TRBV11-2; D: .; size: .; DNA: TGTGCCAGCAGCTTAGGGGGGGCAGGTCAGCCCCAGCATTTT; CDR3: CASSLGGAGQPQHF
J: TRBJ2-3; V: TRBV9; D: .; size: .; DNA: TGTGCCAGCAGCCCTGCTACTAGCACAGATACGCAGTATTTT; CDR3: CASSPATSTDTQYF
J: TRBJ2-2; V: TRBV6-2/TRBV6-3; D: TRBD2; size: .; DNA: TGTGCCAGTAACCAGGGACTAGCGGGAGTGGAGCTGTTTTTT; CDR3: CASNQGLAGVELFF
J: TRBJ1-3; V: TRBV29-1; D: .; size: .; DNA: TGCAGCGTTGATGCAGGAGTTTCTGGAAACACCATATATTTT; CDR3: CSVDAGVSGNTIYF
J: TRBJ2-5; V: TRBV28; D: TRBD1; size: once; DNA: TGTGCCAGCAGTTTATTGGGACAGGGGATGGAGACCCAGTACTTC; CDR3: CASSLLGQGMETQYF
J: TRBJ2-7; V: TRBV19; D: TRBD1; size: few; DNA: TGTGCCAGTACCGTGACAGGGGGTTACGAGCAGTACTTC; CDR3: CASTVTGGYEQYF
J: TRBJ2-1; V: TRBV20-1; D: TRBD2; size: .; DNA: TGCAGTGCTAGAGAGCTAGCGGGTGATGATGAGCAGTTCTTC; CDR3: CSARELAGDDEQFF
J: TRBJ2-1; V: TRBV28; D: TRBD2; size: .; DNA: TGTGCCAGCAGTCATGGCGGGTGGGGGACTAGCGGCTACAATGAGCAGTTCTTC; CDR3: CASSHGGWGTSGYNEQFF
J: TRBJ2-7; V: TRBV20-1; D: TRBD2; size: few; DNA: TGCAGTGCCCTTCCCGGGACTAGTTCCTACGAGCAGTACTTC; CDR3: CSALPGTSSYEQYF
J: TRBJ2-2; V: TRBV6-5; D: TRBD1; size: .; DNA: TGTGCCAGCAGTACGGGACAGGGTACCGGGGAGCTGTTTTTT; CDR3: CASSTGQGTGELFF
J: TRBJ2-1; V: TRBV12-3/TRBV12-4; D: .; size: .; DNA: TGTGCCAGCAGTCGGTGGGGGGAAGTGAATGAGCAGTTCTTC; CDR3: CASSRWGEVNEQFF
J: TRBJ2-5; V: TRBV5-1; D: .; size: .; DNA: TGCGCCAGCAGCTCCGGACAGCCCCAAGAGACCCAGTACTTC; CDR3: CASSSGQPQETQYF
J: TRBJ2-7; V: TRBV29-1; D: TRBD2; size: .; DNA: TGCAGCGTTGGGGGACTAGCGGGAGACGAGCAGTACTTC; CDR3: CSVGGLAGDEQYF
J: TRBJ2-1; V: TRBV10-3; D: TRBD2; size: few; DNA: TGTGCCATCAGAGCGGGAGAGAACAATGAGCAGTTCTTC; CDR3: CAIRAGENNEQFF
J: TRBJ2-3; V: TRBV4-3; D: TRBD1; size: .; DNA: TGCGCCAGCAGATACAGGGGGCGCAGCACAGATACGCAGTATTTT; CDR3: CASRYRGRSTDTQYF
J: TRBJ2-1; V: TRBV4-3; D: .; size: once; DNA: TGCGCCAGCAGCCCAACCTCGCTTTCCGACAATGAGCAGTTCTTC; CDR3: CASSPTSLSDNEQFF
J: TRBJ1-5; V: TRBV20-1; D: .; size: many; DNA: TGCAGTGCTCGGGGGGGCCCCCGAGGCAATCAGCCCCAGCATTTT; CDR3: CSARGGPRGNQPQHF
J: TRBJ1-5; V: TRBV12-3/TRBV12-4; D: .; size: few; DNA: TGTGCCAGCAGTTTGGGGGGGCTATTGGGCAATCAGCCCCAGCATTTT; CDR3: CASSLGGLLGNQPQHF
J: TRBJ2-3; V: TRBV10-3; D: TRBD2; size: .; DNA: TGTGCCATCAGTGACTCTAGCGGGACAGATACGCAGTATTTT; CDR3: CAISDSSGTDTQYF